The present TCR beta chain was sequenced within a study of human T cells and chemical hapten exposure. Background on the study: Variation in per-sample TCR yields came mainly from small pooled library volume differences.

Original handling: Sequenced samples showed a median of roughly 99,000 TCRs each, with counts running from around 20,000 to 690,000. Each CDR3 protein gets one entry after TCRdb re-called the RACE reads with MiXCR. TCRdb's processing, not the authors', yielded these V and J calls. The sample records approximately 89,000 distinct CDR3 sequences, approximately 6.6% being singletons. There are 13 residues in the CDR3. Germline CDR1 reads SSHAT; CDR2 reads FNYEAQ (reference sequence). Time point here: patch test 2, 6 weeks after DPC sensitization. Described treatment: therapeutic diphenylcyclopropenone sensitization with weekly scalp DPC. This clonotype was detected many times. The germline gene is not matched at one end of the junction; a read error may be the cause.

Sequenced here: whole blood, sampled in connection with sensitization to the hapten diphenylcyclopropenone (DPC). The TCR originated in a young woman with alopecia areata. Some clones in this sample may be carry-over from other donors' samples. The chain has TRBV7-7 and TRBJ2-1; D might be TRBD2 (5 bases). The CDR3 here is CASSLIGGQEQFF. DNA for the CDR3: TGTGCTAGCAGCTTAATCGGCGGGCAGGAGCAGTTCTTC.